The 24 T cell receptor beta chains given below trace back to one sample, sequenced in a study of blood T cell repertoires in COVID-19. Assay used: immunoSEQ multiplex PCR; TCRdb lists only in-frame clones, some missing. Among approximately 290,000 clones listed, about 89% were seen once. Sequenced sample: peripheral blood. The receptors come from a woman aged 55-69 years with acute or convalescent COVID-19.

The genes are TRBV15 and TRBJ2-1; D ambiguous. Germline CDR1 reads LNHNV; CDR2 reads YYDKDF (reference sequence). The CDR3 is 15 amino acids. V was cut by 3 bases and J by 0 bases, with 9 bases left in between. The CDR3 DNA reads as TGTGCCACCAGCAGGGAGATGAGCTCCTACAATGAGCAGTTCTTC. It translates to CATSREMSSYNEQFF. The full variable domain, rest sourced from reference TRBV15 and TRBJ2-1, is DAMVIQNPRYQVTQFGKPVTLSCSQTLNHNVMYWYQQKSSQAPKLLFHYYDKDFNNEADTPDNFQSRRPNTSFCFLDIRSPGLGDTAMYLCATSREMSSYNEQFFGPGTRLTVL.

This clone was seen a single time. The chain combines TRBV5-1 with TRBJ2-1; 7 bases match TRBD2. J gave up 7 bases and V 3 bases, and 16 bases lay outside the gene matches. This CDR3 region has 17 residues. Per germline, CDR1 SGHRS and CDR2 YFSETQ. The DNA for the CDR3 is TGCGCCAGCAGCTCCGCGAACGGGGGGACCCGAGAGAATGAGCAGTTCTTC. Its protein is CASSSANGGTRENEQFF.

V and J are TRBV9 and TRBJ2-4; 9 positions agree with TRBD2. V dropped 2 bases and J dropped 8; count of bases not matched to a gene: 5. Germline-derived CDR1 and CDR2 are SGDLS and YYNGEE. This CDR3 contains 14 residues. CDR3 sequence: CASSVASGNHIQYF. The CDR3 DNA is TGTGCCAGCAGCGTCGCTAGCGGGAATCACATTCAGTACTTC.

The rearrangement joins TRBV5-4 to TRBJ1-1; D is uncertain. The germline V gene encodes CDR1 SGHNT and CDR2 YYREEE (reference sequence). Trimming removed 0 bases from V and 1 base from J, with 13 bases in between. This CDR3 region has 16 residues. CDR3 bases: TGTGCCAGCAGCTTGGCCGCGGGGTTGGGGAACACTGAAGCTTTCTTT. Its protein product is CASSLAAGLGNTEAFF.

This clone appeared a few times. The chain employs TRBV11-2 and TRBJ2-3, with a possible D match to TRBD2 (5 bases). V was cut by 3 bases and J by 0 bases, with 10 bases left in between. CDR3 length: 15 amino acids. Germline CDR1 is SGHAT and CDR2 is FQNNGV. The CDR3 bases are TGTGCCAGCAGCTTGGGCGGGCTTAGCACAGATACGCAGTATTTT. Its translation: CASSLGGLSTDTQYF.

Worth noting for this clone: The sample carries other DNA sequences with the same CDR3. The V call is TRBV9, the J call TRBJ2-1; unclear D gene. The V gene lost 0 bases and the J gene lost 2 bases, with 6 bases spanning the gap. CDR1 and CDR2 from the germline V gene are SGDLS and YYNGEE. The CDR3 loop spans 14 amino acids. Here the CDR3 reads CASSVGGTYNEQFF. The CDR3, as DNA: TGTGCCAGCAGCGTAGGAGGTACCTACAATGAGCAGTTCTTC.

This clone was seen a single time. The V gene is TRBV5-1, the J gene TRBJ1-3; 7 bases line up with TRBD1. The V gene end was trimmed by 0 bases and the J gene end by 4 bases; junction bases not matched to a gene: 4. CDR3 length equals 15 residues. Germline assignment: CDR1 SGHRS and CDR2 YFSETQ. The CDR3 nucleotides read TGCGCCAGCAGCTTGGTTACAGGGGCGGGAAACACCATATATTTT. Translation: CASSLVTGAGNTIYF.

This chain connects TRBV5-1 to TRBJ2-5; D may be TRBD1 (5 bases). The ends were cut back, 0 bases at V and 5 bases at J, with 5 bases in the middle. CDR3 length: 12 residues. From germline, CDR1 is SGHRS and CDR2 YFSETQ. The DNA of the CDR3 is TGCGCCAGCAGCTTGGAGGGGGAGACCCAGTACTTC. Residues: CASSLEGETQYF. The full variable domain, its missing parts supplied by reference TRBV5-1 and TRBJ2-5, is KAGVTQTPRYLIKTRGQQVTLSCSPISGHRSVSWYQQTPGQGLQFLFEYFSETQRNKGNFPGRFSGRQFSNSRSEMNVSTLELGDSALYLCASSLEGETQYFGPGTRLLVL.

CDR3 DNA: TGTGCCAGCAGTTTCCGGCAGGGGTACACTGAAGCTTTCTTT. Protein sequence: CASSFRQGYTEAFF. V and J are TRBV28 and TRBJ1-1; D is possibly TRBD1 (6 bases). V gave up 3 bases and J gave up 3 bases, with 11 bases separating them. This CDR3 is 14 amino acids long. CDR1 MDHEN and CDR2 SYDVKM come from the germline V gene.

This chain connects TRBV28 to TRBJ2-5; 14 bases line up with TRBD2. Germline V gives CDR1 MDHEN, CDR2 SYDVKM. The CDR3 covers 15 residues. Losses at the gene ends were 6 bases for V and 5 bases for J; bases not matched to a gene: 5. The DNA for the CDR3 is TGTGCCAGCAGCAGACTAGCGGGAGGGGATGAGACCCAGTACTTC. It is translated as CASSRLAGGDETQYF.

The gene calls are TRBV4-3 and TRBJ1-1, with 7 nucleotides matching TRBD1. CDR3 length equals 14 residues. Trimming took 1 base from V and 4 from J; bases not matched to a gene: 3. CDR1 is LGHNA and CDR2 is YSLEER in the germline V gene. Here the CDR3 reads CASSQAPGGTEAFF. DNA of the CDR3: TGCGCCAGCAGCCAAGCGCCAGGGGGCACTGAAGCTTTCTTT.

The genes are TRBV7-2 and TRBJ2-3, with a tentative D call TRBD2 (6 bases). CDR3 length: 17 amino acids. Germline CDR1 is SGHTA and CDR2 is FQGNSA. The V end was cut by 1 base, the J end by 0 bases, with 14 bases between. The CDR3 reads CASSLVRTTISTDTQYF. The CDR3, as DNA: TGTGCCAGCAGCTTAGTCAGGACTACCATAAGCACAGATACGCAGTATTTT.

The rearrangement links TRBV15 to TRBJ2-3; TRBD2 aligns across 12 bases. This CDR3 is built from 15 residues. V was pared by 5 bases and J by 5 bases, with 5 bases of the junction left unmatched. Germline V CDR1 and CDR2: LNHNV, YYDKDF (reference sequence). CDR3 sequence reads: CATSGPGLAGDTQYF. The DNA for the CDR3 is TGTGCCACCAGCGGGCCGGGACTAGCGGGAGATACGCAGTATTTT.

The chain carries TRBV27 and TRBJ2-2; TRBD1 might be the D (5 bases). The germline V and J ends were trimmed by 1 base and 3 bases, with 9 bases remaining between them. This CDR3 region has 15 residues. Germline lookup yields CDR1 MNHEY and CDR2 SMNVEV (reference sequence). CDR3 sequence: CASSLLPGYTGELFF. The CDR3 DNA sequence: TGTGCCAGCAGTTTATTGCCAGGGTACACCGGGGAGCTGTTTTTT.

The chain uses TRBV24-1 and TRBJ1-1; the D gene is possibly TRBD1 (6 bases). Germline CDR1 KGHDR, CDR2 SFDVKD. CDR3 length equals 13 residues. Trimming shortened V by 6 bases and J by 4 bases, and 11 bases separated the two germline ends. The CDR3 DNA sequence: TGTGCCACCAGTAACAGGGTTGGCACTGAAGCTTTCTTT. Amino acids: CATSNRVGTEAFF.

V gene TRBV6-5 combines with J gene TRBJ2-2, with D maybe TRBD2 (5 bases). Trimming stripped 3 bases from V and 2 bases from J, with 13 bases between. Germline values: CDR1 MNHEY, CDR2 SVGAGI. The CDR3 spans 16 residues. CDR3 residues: CASSYYTGSNTGELFF. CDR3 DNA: TGTGCCAGCAGTTATTATACGGGGTCAAACACCGGGGAGCTGTTTTTT.

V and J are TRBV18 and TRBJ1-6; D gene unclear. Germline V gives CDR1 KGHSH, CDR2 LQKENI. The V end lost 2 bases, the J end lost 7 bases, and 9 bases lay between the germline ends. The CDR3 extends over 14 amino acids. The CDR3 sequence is CASSPTSVNSPLHF. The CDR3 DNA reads TGTGCCAGCTCACCAACGTCGGTAAATTCACCCCTCCACTTT.

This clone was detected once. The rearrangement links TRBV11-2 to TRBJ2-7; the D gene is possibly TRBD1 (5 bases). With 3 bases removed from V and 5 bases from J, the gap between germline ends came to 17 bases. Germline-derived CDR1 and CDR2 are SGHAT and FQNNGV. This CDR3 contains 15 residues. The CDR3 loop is CASSFHRFANDEQYF. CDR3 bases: TGTGCCAGCAGCTTTCACAGGTTTGCGAACGACGAGCAGTACTTC.

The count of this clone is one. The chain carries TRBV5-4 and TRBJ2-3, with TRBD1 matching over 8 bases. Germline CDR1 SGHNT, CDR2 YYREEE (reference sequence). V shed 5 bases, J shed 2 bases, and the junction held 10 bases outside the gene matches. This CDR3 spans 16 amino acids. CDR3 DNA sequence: TGTGCCAGCAGTGCCGGGACAGGCACGCTCACAGATACGCAGTATTTT. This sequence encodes CASSAGTGTLTDTQYF.

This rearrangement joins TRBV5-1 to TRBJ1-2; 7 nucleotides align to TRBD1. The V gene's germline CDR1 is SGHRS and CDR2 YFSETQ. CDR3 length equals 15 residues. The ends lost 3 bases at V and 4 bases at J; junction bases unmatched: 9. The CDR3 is CASSSWDSLPYGYTF. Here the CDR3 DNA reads TGCGCCAGCAGCTCGTGGGACAGCTTACCCTATGGCTACACCTTC.

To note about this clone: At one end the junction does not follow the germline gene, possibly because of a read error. The CDR3 sequence is CSASPRATDEKLFF. The CDR3 DNA reads TGCAGTGCAAGTCCCAGGGCAACTGATGAAAAACTGTTTTTT. The rearrangement links TRBV20-1 to TRBJ1-4; possibly TRBD1 for D (5 bases). In germline, CDR1 is DFQATT, CDR2 SNEGSKA (reference sequence). There are 14 residues in the CDR3.

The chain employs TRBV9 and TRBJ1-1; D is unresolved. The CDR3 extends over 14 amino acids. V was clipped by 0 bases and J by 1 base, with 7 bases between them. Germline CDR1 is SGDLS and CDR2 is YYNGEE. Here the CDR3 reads CASSVVGPNTEAFF. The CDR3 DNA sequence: TGTGCCAGCAGCGTAGTTGGGCCGAACACTGAAGCTTTCTTT. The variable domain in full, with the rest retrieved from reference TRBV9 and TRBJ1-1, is DSGVTQTPKHLITATGQRVTLRCSPRSGDLSVYWYQQSLDQGLQFLIQYYNGEERAKGNILERFSAQQFPDLHSELNLSSLELGDSALYFCASSVVGPNTEAFFGQGTRLTVV.

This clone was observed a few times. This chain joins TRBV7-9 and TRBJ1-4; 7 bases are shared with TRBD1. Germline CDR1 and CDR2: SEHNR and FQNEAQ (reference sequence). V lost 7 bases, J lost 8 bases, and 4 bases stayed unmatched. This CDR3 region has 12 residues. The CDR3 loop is CASNTGEEKLFF. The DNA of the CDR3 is TGTGCCAGCAACACAGGGGAGGAAAAACTGTTTTTT.

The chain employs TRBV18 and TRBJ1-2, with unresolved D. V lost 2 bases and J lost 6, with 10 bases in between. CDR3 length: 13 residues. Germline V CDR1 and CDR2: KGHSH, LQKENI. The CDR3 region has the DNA TGTGCCAGCTCACCAGGGAGTCAGCATGGCTACACCTTC. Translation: CASSPGSQHGYTF.